The 8 T cell receptor beta chains below all came from one sample that was sequenced in a study of response to subunit inactivated influenza vaccine. In TCRdb, the RT-PCR reads were re-called with MiXCR into one record per CDR3 protein. The data show more than 450,000 distinct CDR3 sequences, 6.5% to 8% seen once. Sequences were derived from PBMCs from blood, sampled around 25 months after vaccination. The receptors come from a man aged 45 to 75 who received an inactivated influenza vaccine.

The rearrangement uses TRBV7-6 and TRBJ2-5; 8 bases match TRBD2. Germline V gene data show CDR1 as SGHVS and CDR2 as FNYEAQ. Unmatched junction bases numbered 5, after V lost 3 bases and J lost 2 bases. This CDR3 has 15 amino acids. CDR3 in DNA: TGTGCCAGCAGCTTTTCGTTAGCGGGGCAAGAGACCCAGTACTTC. Residues: CASSFSLAGQETQYF.

The sample holds many counts of this clonotype. The chain is built from TRBV10-3 and TRBJ1-2; D is undetermined. Germline CDR1 and CDR2: ENHRY and SYGVKD. The ends were cut back, 0 bases at V and 4 bases at J, with 9 bases in the middle. The CDR3 totals 14 residues. CDR3 coding DNA: TGTGCCATCAGTGAGTCATTGGGGTCCTATGGCTACACCTTC. It is translated as CAISESLGSYGYTF.

A few counts support this clonotype. The chain is built from TRBV7-9 and TRBJ1-2; D remains ambiguous. The CDR3 is 13 residues long. Trimming pared 5 bases from V and 8 bases from J, leaving 15 bases between. Germline V gives CDR1 SEHNR, CDR2 FQNEAQ (reference sequence). CDR3 amino acids: CASSLGPTGGYTF. The DNA of the CDR3 is TGTGCCAGCAGCCTAGGGCCAACCGGAGGCTACACCTTC.

This clonotype has more than one count but fewer than ten. The chain carries TRBV7-2 and TRBJ2-1, with a possible D match to TRBD2 (6 bases). CDR3 length: 15 residues. Germline V lookup: CDR1 SGHTA, CDR2 FQGNSA. V shed 5 bases and J shed 5 bases, with 16 bases lying between them. The DNA of the CDR3 is TGTGCCAGCAGCCCATGGGACTCGCCCAACAATGAGCAGTTCTTC. Translating gives CASSPWDSPNNEQFF.

CDR3 residues: CSAPTSGGGDTQYF. Written as DNA, the CDR3 is TGCAGTGCTCCGACTAGCGGGGGGGGAGATACGCAGTATTTT. The chain is built from TRBV20-1 and TRBJ2-3; 14 bases line up with TRBD2. CDR1 and CDR2 from the germline V gene are DFQATT and SNEGSKA (reference sequence). The CDR3 spans 14 residues. The J segment lost 5 bases and the V segment lost 5 bases, leaving 3 bases of the junction unmatched.

This clonotype has only a few counts. The chain combines TRBV27 with TRBJ2-1, with 14 bases that match TRBD2. There are 16 residues in the CDR3. Trimming at V came to 7 bases and at J to 8 bases, leaving 10 bases not matched to a gene. The V gene's germline CDR1 is MNHEY and CDR2 SMNVEV (reference sequence). The CDR3 DNA reads TGTGCCAGCACTAGGCTCGGGACTAGCGGGAGAGATGAGCAGTTCTTC. Its protein is CASTRLGTSGRDEQFF.

This clonotype showed up many times. The chain uses TRBV14 and TRBJ1-1; 7 bases fit TRBD1. Looked up from germline, CDR1 is SGHDN and CDR2 is FVKESK. The CDR3 sequence is 14 residues long. V lost 1 base to trimming and J lost 6 bases; unmatched junction nucleotides: 5. CDR3: CASSQVGDSPEAFF. The CDR3 nucleotides read TGTGCCAGCAGCCAAGTGGGGGACAGCCCTGAAGCTTTCTTT.

A few counts support this clonotype. The chain has TRBV11-2 and TRBJ2-2, with D perhaps matching TRBD1 (6 bases). V was cut by 5 bases and J by 4 bases, with 14 bases left in between. This CDR3 has 15 amino acids. Germline V gene sequence: CDR1 SGHAT, CDR2 FQNNGV. DNA of the CDR3: TGTGCCAGCAGCCAAGACAGGTTTCCCACCGGGGAGCTGTTTTTT. Amino acid sequence: CASSQDRFPTGELFF. Variable domain in full (rest from reference TRBV11-2 and TRBJ2-2): EAGVAQSPRYKIIEKRQSVAFWCNPISGHATLYWYQQILGQGPKLLIQFQNNGVVDDSQLPKDRFSAERLKGVDSTLKIQPAKLEDSAVYLCASSQDRFPTGELFFGEGSRLTVL.